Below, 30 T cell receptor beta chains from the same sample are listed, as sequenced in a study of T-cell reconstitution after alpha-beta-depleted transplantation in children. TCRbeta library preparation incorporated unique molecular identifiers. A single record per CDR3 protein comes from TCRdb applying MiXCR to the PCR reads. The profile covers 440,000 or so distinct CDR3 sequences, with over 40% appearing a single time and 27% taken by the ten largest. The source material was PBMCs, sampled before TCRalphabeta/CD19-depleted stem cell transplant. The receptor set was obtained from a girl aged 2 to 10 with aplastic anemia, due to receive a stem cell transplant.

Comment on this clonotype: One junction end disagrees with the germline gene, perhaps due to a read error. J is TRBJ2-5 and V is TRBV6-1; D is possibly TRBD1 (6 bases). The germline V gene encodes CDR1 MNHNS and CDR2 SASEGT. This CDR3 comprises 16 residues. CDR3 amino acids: CTSSDTPHRVQETQYF. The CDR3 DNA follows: TGTACCAGCAGTGATACCCCCCACAGGGTACAAGAGACCCAGTACTTC.

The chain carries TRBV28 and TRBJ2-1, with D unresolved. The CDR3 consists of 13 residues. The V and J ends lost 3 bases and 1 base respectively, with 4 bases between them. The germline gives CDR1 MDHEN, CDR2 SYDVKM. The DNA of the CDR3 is TGTGCCAGCAGTTTCAAGTCCTACAATGAGCAGTTCTTC. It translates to CASSFKSYNEQFF.

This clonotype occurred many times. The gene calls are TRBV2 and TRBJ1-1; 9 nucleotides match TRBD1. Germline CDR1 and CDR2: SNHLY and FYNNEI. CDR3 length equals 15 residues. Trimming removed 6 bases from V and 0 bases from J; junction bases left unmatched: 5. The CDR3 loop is CASRGQGVMNTEAFF. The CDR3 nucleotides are TGTGCCAGCAGGGGACAGGGCGTCATGAACACTGAAGCTTTCTTT.

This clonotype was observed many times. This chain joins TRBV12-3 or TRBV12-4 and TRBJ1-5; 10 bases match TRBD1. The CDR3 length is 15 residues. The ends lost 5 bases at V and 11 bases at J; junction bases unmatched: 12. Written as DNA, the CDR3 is TGTGCCAGCAGTAATACCGGGACAGGGGTAAAGACCCAGCATTTT. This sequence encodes CASSNTGTGVKTQHF.

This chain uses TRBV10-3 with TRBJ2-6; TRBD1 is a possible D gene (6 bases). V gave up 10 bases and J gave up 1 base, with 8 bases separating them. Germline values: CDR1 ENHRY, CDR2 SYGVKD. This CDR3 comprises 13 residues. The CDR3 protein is CATGTSGANVLTF. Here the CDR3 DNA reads TGTGCCACGGGGACATCTGGGGCCAACGTCCTGACTTTC.

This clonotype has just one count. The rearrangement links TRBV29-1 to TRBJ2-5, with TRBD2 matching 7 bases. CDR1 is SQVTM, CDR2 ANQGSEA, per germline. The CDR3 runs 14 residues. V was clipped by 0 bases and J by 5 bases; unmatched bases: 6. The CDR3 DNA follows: TGCAGCGTTGAAGATGCGGGAGAGGCGGAGACCCAGTACTTC. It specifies CSVEDAGEAETQYF.

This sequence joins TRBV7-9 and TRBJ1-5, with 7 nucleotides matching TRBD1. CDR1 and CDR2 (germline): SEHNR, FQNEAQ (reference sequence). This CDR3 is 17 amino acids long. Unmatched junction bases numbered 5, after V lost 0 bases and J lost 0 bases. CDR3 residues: CASSLAYGTDSNQPQHF. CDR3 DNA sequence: TGTGCCAGCAGCTTAGCTTACGGGACAGATAGCAATCAGCCCCAGCATTTT.

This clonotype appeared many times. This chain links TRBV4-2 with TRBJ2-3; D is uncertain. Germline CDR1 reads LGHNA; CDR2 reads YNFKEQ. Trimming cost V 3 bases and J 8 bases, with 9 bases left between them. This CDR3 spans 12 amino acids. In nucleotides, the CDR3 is TGTGCCAGCAGCCAGGACCGCGGTACGCAGTATTTT. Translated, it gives CASSQDRGTQYF.

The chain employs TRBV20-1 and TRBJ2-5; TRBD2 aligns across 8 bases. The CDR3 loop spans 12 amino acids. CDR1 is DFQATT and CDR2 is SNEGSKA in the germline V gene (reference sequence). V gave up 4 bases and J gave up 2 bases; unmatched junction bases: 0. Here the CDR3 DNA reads TGCAGTGCTACTAGCGGGCAAGAGACCCAGTACTTC. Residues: CSATSGQETQYF.

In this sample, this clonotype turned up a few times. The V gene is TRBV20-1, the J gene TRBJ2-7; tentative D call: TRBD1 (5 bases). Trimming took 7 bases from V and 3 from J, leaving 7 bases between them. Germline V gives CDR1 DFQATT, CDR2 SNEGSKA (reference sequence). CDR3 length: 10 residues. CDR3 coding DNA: TGCAGTGGGCAGGGCTACGAGCAGTACTTC. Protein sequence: CSGQGYEQYF.

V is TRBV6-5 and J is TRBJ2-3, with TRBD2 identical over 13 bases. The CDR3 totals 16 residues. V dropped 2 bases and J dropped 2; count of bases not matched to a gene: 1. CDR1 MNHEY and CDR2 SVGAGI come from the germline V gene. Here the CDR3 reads CASSYGLAGATDTQYF. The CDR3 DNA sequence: TGTGCCAGCAGTTACGGACTAGCGGGAGCCACAGATACGCAGTATTTT.

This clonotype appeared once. The CDR3 sequence: CASSSLAVGGQNIQYF. The CDR3 DNA follows: TGTGCCAGCAGTTCCCTAGCGGTAGGAGGGCAAAACATTCAGTACTTC. The chain couples TRBV28 to TRBJ2-4, with 7 bases aligning to TRBD2. The CDR3 spans 16 residues. Germline values: CDR1 MDHEN, CDR2 SYDVKM. Trimming took 4 bases from V and 5 from J; bases not matched to a gene: 11.

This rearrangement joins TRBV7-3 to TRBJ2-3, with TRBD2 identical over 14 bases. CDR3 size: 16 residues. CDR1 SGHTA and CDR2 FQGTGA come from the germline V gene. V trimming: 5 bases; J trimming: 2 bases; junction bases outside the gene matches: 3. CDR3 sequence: CASSLTSGRATDTQYF. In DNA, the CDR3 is TGTGCCAGCAGCCTGACTAGCGGGAGGGCCACAGATACGCAGTATTTT.

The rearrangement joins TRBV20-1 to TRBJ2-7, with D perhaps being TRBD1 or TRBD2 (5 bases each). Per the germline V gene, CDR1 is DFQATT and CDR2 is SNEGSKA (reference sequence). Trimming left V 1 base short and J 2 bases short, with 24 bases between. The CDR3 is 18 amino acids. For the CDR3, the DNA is TGCAGTGCTAGAGTCGAGGGAGCCCGGGACGTAGACCCCTACGAGCAGTACTTC. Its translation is CSARVEGARDVDPYEQYF.

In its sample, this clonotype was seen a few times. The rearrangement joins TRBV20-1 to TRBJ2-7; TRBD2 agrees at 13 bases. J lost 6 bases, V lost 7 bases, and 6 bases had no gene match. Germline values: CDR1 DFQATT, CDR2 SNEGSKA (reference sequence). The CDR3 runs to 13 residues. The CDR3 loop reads CSVVGLAGVEQYF. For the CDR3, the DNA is TGCAGTGTTGTCGGACTAGCGGGAGTCGAGCAGTACTTC.

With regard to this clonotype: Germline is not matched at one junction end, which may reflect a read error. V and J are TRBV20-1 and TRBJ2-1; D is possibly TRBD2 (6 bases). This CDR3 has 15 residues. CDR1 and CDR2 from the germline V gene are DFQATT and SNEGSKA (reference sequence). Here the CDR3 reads CSARDSGASWYEQFF. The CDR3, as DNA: TGCAGTGCTCGAGATAGCGGTGCCTCTTGGTATGAGCAGTTCTTC.

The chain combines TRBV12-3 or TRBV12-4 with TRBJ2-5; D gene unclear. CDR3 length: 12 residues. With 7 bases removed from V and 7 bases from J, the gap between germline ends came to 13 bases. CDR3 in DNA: TGTGCCAGCAACCTCGATTGGGGGACCCAGTACTTC. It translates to CASNLDWGTQYF.

In DNA form, the CDR3 reads TGTGCCAGCAGCGTAGCTCTAGGAGGCCCCTACGAGCAGTACTTC. It is translated as CASSVALGGPYEQYF. The V and J genes are TRBV9 and TRBJ2-7; tentatively, D is TRBD2 (5 bases). Germline CDR1 is SGDLS and CDR2 is YYNGEE. The V and J ends lost 0 bases and 2 bases respectively, with 12 bases between them. The CDR3 sequence is 15 residues long.

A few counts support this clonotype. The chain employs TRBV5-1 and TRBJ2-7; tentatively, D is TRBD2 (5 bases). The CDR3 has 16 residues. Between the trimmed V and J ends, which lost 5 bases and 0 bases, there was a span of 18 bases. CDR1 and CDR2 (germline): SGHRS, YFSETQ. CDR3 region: CASSYPGLQSSYEQYF. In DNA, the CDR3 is TGCGCCAGCAGTTACCCCGGACTTCAGAGCTCCTACGAGCAGTACTTC. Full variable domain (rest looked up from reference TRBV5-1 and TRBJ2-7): KAGVTQTPRYLIKTRGQQVTLSCSPISGHRSVSWYQQTPGQGLQFLFEYFSETQRNKGNFPGRFSGRQFSNSRSEMNVSTLELGDSALYLCASSYPGLQSSYEQYFGPGTRLTVT.

CDR3 region: CASSQDLASYREQYF. DNA for the CDR3: TGCGCCAGCAGCCAAGATCTCGCTAGTTACAGGGAGCAGTACTTC. V and J are TRBV4-1 and TRBJ2-7, with D maybe TRBD1 (5 bases). Germline CDR1 reads MGHRA; CDR2 reads YSYEKL. CDR3 length equals 15 residues. Trimming removed 0 bases from V and 7 bases from J, with 16 bases in between.

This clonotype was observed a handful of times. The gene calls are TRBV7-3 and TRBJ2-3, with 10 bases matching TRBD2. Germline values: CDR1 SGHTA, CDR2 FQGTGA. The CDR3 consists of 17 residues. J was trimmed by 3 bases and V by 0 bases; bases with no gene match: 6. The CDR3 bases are TGTGCCAGCAGCTTAACGGCTAGCGGGAGATGGACAGATACGCAGTATTTT. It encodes CASSLTASGRWTDTQYF.

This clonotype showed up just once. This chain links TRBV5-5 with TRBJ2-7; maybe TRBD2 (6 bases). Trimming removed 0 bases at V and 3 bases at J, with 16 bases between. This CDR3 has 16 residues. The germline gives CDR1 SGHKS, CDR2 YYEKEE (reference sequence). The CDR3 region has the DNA TGTGCCAGCAGCTTGGTCTTGGGGGGAAGATTCTACGAGCAGTACTTC. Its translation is CASSLVLGGRFYEQYF.

The CDR3 region has the DNA TGTGCCAGCAGCGTAGTAGCGGGAGGGAATGAGCAGTTCTTC. This encodes CASSVVAGGNEQFF. This chain connects TRBV9 to TRBJ2-1; TRBD2 aligns across 11 bases. Germline V lookup: CDR1 SGDLS, CDR2 YYNGEE. The CDR3 runs 14 residues. V lost 0 bases and J lost 7; bases outside the gene matches: 0. Full variable domain (remainder filled in from reference TRBV9 and TRBJ2-1): DSGVTQTPKHLITATGQRVTLRCSPRSGDLSVYWYQQSLDQGLQFLIQYYNGEERAKGNILERFSAQQFPDLHSELNLSSLELGDSALYFCASSVVAGGNEQFFGPGTRLTVL.

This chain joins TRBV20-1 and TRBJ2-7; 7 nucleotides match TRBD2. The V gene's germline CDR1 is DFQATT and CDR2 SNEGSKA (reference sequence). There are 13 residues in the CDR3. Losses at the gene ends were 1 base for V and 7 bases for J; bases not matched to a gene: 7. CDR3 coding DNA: TGCAGTGCTAGAGCGGGGGGTTCGGGTGAGCAGTACTTC. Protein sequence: CSARAGGSGEQYF.

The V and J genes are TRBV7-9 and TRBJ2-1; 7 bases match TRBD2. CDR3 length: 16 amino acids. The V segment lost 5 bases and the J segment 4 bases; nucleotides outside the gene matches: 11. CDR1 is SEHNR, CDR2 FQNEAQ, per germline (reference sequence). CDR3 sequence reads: CASSPPESGAYNEQFF. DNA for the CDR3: TGTGCCAGCAGCCCCCCGGAAAGCGGGGCGTACAATGAGCAGTTCTTC.

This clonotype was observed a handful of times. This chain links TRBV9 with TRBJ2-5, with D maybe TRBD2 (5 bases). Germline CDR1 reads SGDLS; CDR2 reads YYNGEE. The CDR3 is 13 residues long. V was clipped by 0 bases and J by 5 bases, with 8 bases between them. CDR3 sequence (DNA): TGTGCCAGCAGCGTAGCTACGGGGGAGACCCAGTACTTC. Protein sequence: CASSVATGETQYF.

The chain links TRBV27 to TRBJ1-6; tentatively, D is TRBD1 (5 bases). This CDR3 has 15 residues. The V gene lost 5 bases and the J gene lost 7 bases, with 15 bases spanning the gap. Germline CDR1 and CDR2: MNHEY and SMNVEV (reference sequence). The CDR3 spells CASSPGTLANSPLHF. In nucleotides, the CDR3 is TGTGCCAGCAGTCCTGGGACCCTGGCCAATTCACCCCTCCACTTT.

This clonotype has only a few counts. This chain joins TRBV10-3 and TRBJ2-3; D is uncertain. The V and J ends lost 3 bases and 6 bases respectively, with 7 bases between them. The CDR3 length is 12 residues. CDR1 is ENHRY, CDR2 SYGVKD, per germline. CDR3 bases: TGTGCCATCAGTGATGGTACGGATACGCAGTATTTT. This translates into CAISDGTDTQYF.

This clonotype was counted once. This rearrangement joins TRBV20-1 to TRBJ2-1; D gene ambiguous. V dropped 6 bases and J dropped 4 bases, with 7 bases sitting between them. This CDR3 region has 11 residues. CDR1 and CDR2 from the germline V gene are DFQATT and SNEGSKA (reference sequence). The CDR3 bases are TGCAGTGCGTCAGTATACAATGAGCAGTTCTTC. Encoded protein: CSASVYNEQFF.

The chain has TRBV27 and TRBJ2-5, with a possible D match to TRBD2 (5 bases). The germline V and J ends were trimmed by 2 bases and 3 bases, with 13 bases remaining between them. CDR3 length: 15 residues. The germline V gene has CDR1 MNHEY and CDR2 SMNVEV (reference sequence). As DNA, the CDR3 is TGTGCCAGCAGTTTAACCCCGGGAATGAAAGAGACCCAGTACTTC. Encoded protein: CASSLTPGMKETQYF.